These 29 T cell receptor beta chains were sequenced from one sample in a study of cytomegalovirus exposure and HLA in healthy donors. With 60 Vbeta and 13 Jbeta primers, the PCR was carried out. Sequencing was performed with immunoSEQ multiplex PCR; in TCRdb, only in-frame clones are kept and a portion is missing. Here the sample spans some 120,000 clones, roughly 80% being singletons. The material sequenced was PBMCs. The origin of the receptors is a man in his forties in good health and CMV-seronegative.

Only a few counts were recorded for this clone. The chain is built from TRBV13 and TRBJ2-1, with 7 positions matching TRBD2. The CDR3 loop spans 15 amino acids. Germline assignment: CDR1 PRHDT and CDR2 FYEKMQ (reference sequence). J was trimmed by 2 bases and V by 5 bases; bases with no gene match: 6. The DNA for the CDR3 is TGTGCCAGCAGCGGAAGACTAGCTGCCTACAATGAGCAGTTCTTC. Protein sequence: CASSGRLAAYNEQFF.

J is TRBJ2-7 and V is TRBV6-5; 7 positions agree with TRBD1. Losses at the gene ends were 6 bases for V and 5 bases for J; bases not matched to a gene: 4. This CDR3 comprises 12 residues. From germline, CDR1 is MNHEY and CDR2 SVGAGI. The CDR3 protein is CASRRGGNEQYF. DNA of the CDR3: TGTGCCAGCAGGCGAGGGGGCAACGAGCAGTACTTC.

The chain is built from TRBV6-1 and TRBJ2-5, with 10 bases identical to TRBD2. Looked up from germline, CDR1 is MNHNS and CDR2 is SASEGT. The CDR3 has 13 amino acids. The V gene end was trimmed by 5 bases and the J gene end by 4 bases; junction bases not matched to a gene: 1. The CDR3 protein is CASSLAGAETQYF. The CDR3, as DNA: TGTGCCAGCAGTCTAGCGGGGGCAGAGACCCAGTACTTC.

This clone was observed once. V gene TRBV4-1 combines with J gene TRBJ1-3; D might be TRBD1 (5 bases). Between the trimmed V and J ends, which lost 6 bases and 2 bases, there was a span of 14 bases. The CDR3 extends over 15 amino acids. From germline, CDR1 is MGHRA and CDR2 YSYEKL. CDR3 loop: CASSQTGGPGNTIYF. The CDR3 nucleotides are TGCGCCAGCAGTCAAACCGGGGGTCCTGGAAACACCATATATTTT.

CDR3 in amino acids: CASSPRGGTEKLFF. DNA of the CDR3: TGTGCCAGCAGCCCGCGAGGTGGAACGGAAAAACTGTTTTTT. The V gene is TRBV5-6, the J gene TRBJ1-4; no clear D gene. The CDR3 contains 14 residues. Germline V gene sequence: CDR1 SGHDT, CDR2 YYEEEE. V was clipped by 4 bases and J by 8 bases, with 15 bases between them.

A note on this clone: Other DNA sequences within the sample encode an identical CDR3. The chain combines TRBV5-1 with TRBJ1-5; D call uncertain. The CDR3 is 13 residues long. Germline loops: CDR1 SGHRS, CDR2 YFSETQ. V dropped 0 bases and J dropped 3 bases, with 4 bases sitting between them. The CDR3 nucleotides read TGCGCCAGCAGCTTGGCGGTCAATCAGCCCCAGCATTTT. Encoded protein: CASSLAVNQPQHF.

DNA of the CDR3: TGTGCCAGCAAATCTAGCGGGGTGAACACCGGGGAGCTGTTTTTT. Encoded protein: CASKSSGVNTGELFF. The chain has TRBV6-5 and TRBJ2-2; TRBD2 matches 9 bases. Germline loops: CDR1 MNHEY, CDR2 SVGAGI. V lost 7 bases to trimming and J lost 1 base; unmatched junction nucleotides: 4. This CDR3 has 15 amino acids.

The CDR3 DNA reads as TGTGCCACCTTAAGACACAGATCAACTAATGAAAAACTGTTTTTT. Translated, it gives CATLRHRSTNEKLFF. V is TRBV6-1 and J is TRBJ1-4; no clear D. The CDR3 runs 15 residues. Germline values: CDR1 MNHNS, CDR2 SASEGT. Trimming pared 10 bases from V and 0 bases from J, leaving 15 bases between.

J is TRBJ2-7 and V is TRBV2, with D tentatively TRBD2 (7 bases). CDR1 is SNHLY, CDR2 FYNNEI, per germline. This CDR3 region has 15 residues. The V end lost 7 bases, the J end lost 4 bases, and 20 bases lay between the germline ends. The CDR3 nucleotides are TGTGCCAGCAATGAGGAGGGGGGGGTTTCGTACGAGCAGTACTTC. Its translation: CASNEEGGVSYEQYF.

DNA for the CDR3: TGTGCCAGCAGGAGACCTTCAGGGACTCGCCAGACCGGGGAGCTGTTTTTT. It specifies CASRRPSGTRQTGELFF. The rearrangement links TRBV7-2 to TRBJ2-2; a weak D match, TRBD2 (6 bases). This CDR3 contains 17 residues. Germline V lookup: CDR1 SGHTA, CDR2 FQGNSA. Trimming took off 6 bases at V and 5 bases at J, with 22 bases between the two ends. Complete variable domain (other parts from reference TRBV7-2 and TRBJ2-2): GAGVSQSPSNKVTEKGKDVELRCDPISGHTALYWYRQSLGQGLEFLIYFQGNSAPDKSGLPSDRFSAERTGGSVSTLTIQRTQQEDSAVYLCASRRPSGTRQTGELFFGEGSRLTVL.

The CDR3 DNA reads TGTGCCATCAGTGTAAATACAGCCTACGAGCAGTACTTC. Translating gives CAISVNTAYEQYF. V usage is TRBV10-3 and J usage is TRBJ2-7; D gene uncertain. The V gene lost 4 bases and the J gene lost 2 bases, with 9 bases spanning the gap. The CDR3 consists of 13 residues. Looked up from germline, CDR1 is ENHRY and CDR2 is SYGVKD.

The chain recombines TRBV4-1 with TRBJ2-1; 7 nucleotides align to TRBD1. Germline values: CDR1 MGHRA, CDR2 YSYEKL. With V trimmed by 3 bases and J by 7 bases, 18 bases remained unmatched. CDR3 length: 18 amino acids. The CDR3 sequence is CASSHPGQERVIGNEQFF. CDR3 DNA: TGCGCCAGCAGCCACCCCGGACAGGAGAGAGTCATTGGGAATGAGCAGTTCTTC.

The V call is TRBV19, the J call TRBJ2-2, with 13 bases that match TRBD2. After removal of 10 bases from V and 2 bases from J, the junction contained 4 bases not matched to a gene. The germline V gene has CDR1 LNHDA and CDR2 SQIVND (reference sequence). This CDR3 spans 15 amino acids. DNA for the CDR3: TGTGCCACAGGACTAGCGGGAGCAAACACCGGGGAGCTGTTTTTT. Translating it yields CATGLAGANTGELFF.

The V and J genes are TRBV7-9 and TRBJ1-4; maybe TRBD1 (6 bases). CDR1 SEHNR and CDR2 FQNEAQ come from the germline V gene (reference sequence). The CDR3 sequence is 15 residues long. The V gene lost 5 bases and the J gene lost 8 bases, with 18 bases spanning the gap. Here the CDR3 DNA reads TGTGCCAGCAGCCCCCGCCAGGGGCTGAAGGAAAAACTGTTTTTT. Its protein product is CASSPRQGLKEKLFF.

This chain joins TRBV7-9 and TRBJ1-5; no definite D call. The CDR3 sequence is 12 residues long. Germline loops: CDR1 SEHNR, CDR2 FQNEAQ (reference sequence). Trimming removed 4 bases from V and 9 bases from J, with 10 bases in between. DNA for the CDR3: TGTGCCAGCAGCTCACCCGGGTTGCCCCAGCATTTT. This encodes CASSSPGLPQHF.

The chain links TRBV6-1 to TRBJ2-1; 9 bases are shared with TRBD1. The germline V gene encodes CDR1 MNHNS and CDR2 SASEGT. Germline trimming cut 4 bases from V and 5 bases from J; bases unmatched to any gene: 3. This CDR3 is 14 amino acids long. The CDR3 DNA is TGTGCCAGCAGTGTACGGGACAGGGACAATGAGCAGTTCTTC. Translation gives CASSVRDRDNEQFF.

This chain joins TRBV10-3 and TRBJ2-7; no firm D call. Per the germline V gene, CDR1 is ENHRY and CDR2 is SYGVKD. This CDR3 is 14 amino acids long. Trimming pared 5 bases from V and 4 bases from J, leaving 15 bases between. The CDR3 is CAISPGQVVYEQYF. The CDR3 DNA sequence: TGTGCCATCAGTCCTGGGCAGGTAGTGTACGAGCAGTACTTC.

V and J are TRBV27 and TRBJ2-2; TRBD1 matches 7 bases. Germline CDR1 is MNHEY and CDR2 is SMNVEV (reference sequence). The CDR3 is 14 amino acids. V lost 6 bases to trimming and J lost 0 bases; unmatched junction nucleotides: 1. For the CDR3, the DNA is TGTGCCAGCAGAGGGACAGCGAACACCGGGGAGCTGTTTTTT. As protein: CASRGTANTGELFF.

This rearrangement joins TRBV5-1 to TRBJ2-5, with TRBD1 identical over 7 bases. The germline V gene encodes CDR1 SGHRS and CDR2 YFSETQ. V lost 7 bases to trimming and J lost 1 base; unmatched junction nucleotides: 4. The CDR3 sequence is 13 residues long. CDR3 loop: CASFRDSQETQYF. For the CDR3, the DNA is TGCGCCAGCTTCCGGGACAGCCAAGAGACCCAGTACTTC.

The DNA of the CDR3 is TGCAGCGTTAACCCCGGGACTAGCGGATACAATGAGCAGTTCTTC. Translation: CSVNPGTSGYNEQFF. The chain carries TRBV29-1 and TRBJ2-1; 11 bases are shared with TRBD2. In germline, CDR1 is SQVTM, CDR2 ANQGSEA. The trim removed 5 bases at V and 4 bases at J, leaving 7 bases unmatched. The CDR3 covers 15 residues.

V gene TRBV2 combines with J gene TRBJ2-3, with 7 nucleotides matching TRBD2. The germline gives CDR1 SNHLY, CDR2 FYNNEI. V was pared by 6 bases and J by 3 bases, with 6 bases of the junction left unmatched. The CDR3 length is 14 residues. Here the CDR3 DNA reads TGTGCCAGCAGCCGCCTAGCGGTGACAGATACGCAGTATTTT. Translated: CASSRLAVTDTQYF.

As to this clone: Other DNA sequences in this sample translate to the same CDR3. This chain uses TRBV11-2 with TRBJ1-2; D possibly corresponds to TRBD1 (5 bases). The CDR3 consists of 16 residues. V was trimmed by 1 base and J by 3 bases, leaving 15 bases between them. CDR1 SGHAT and CDR2 FQNNGV come from the germline V gene. In nucleotides, the CDR3 is TGTGCCAGCAGCTTAGGAGTCGCGGGGCTCGACTATGGCTACACCTTC. The encoded protein is CASSLGVAGLDYGYTF.

As concerns this clone: The sample holds other DNA sequences that translate to the same CDR3. This chain links TRBV2 with TRBJ2-3, with 10 nucleotides matching TRBD1. The germline gives CDR1 SNHLY, CDR2 FYNNEI. Trimming took 6 bases from V and 1 from J; bases not matched to a gene: 10. CDR3 length: 17 residues. The CDR3 bases are TGTGCCAGCAGCCTAACCGGGACAGGGGTCGGCACAGATACGCAGTATTTT. Residues: CASSLTGTGVGTDTQYF.

The J gene is TRBJ2-1, the V gene TRBV29-1, with TRBD2 as a possible D gene (6 bases). The CDR3 totals 15 residues. Germline V gene sequence: CDR1 SQVTM, CDR2 ANQGSEA. V was trimmed by 7 bases and J by 0 bases, leaving 16 bases between them. CDR3 amino acids: CSGVGGVSSYNEQFF. DNA of the CDR3: TGCAGCGGGGTGGGGGGTGTTAGCTCCTACAATGAGCAGTTCTTC.

The chain uses TRBV27 and TRBJ2-7, with 14 bases that match TRBD2. CDR1 MNHEY and CDR2 SMNVEV come from the germline V gene (reference sequence). The trim removed 4 bases at V and 6 bases at J, leaving 2 bases unmatched. The CDR3 totals 14 residues. CDR3 region: CASSSGLAGAEQYF. In nucleotides, the CDR3 is TGTGCCAGCAGTTCGGGACTAGCGGGAGCCGAGCAGTACTTC.

This clone showed up just a few times. The chain employs TRBV7-9 and TRBJ2-1; D is possibly TRBD1 (5 bases). Trimming shortened V by 5 bases and J by 9 bases, and 8 bases separated the two germline ends. Germline V gene lookup returns CDR1 SEHNR and CDR2 FQNEAQ (reference sequence). The CDR3 has 11 amino acids. CDR3 nucleotide sequence: TGTGCCAGCAGCCCCCAGGGTGAGCAGTTCTTC. As protein: CASSPQGEQFF.

This chain joins TRBV28 and TRBJ2-1, with 9 nucleotides matching TRBD2. Trimming removed 6 bases from V and 9 bases from J; junction bases left unmatched: 12. CDR1 is MDHEN and CDR2 is SYDVKM in the germline V gene. The CDR3 runs 15 residues. The CDR3 loop reads CASSYTSGSWGEQFF. CDR3 bases: TGTGCCAGCAGCTACACTAGCGGGTCATGGGGTGAGCAGTTCTTC.

The genes are TRBV27 and TRBJ2-2; a weak D match, TRBD1 (5 bases). This CDR3 comprises 16 residues. Trimming stripped 5 bases from V and 0 bases from J, with 13 bases between. Germline CDR1 MNHEY, CDR2 SMNVEV (reference sequence). In nucleotides, the CDR3 is TGTGCCAGCAGTCTAGTTTGGGGCTCGAACACCGGGGAGCTGTTTTTT. Translating it yields CASSLVWGSNTGELFF.

This clone was seen just once. The rearrangement links TRBV30 to TRBJ1-1, with D uncertain. V was shortened by 2 bases and J by 2 bases, with 9 bases between the two germline ends. This CDR3 has 13 amino acids. Per germline, CDR1 GTSNPN and CDR2 SVGIG (reference sequence). The CDR3 here is CAWSREGNTEAFF. The CDR3 DNA reads as TGTGCCTGGAGTCGGGAGGGTAACACTGAAGCTTTCTTT.